This T cell receptor (beta chain) was sequenced during a study of CD8+ T cells in alopecia areata (dated by TCRdb to the late 2010s). Context from the whole study: Treated patients were enrolled in an open-label pilot trial of oral tofacitinib, 5 to 10 mg twice daily, for moderate-to-severe alopecia areata. In treated patients, disease severity was measured using the SALT score, which gives the percentage of scalp surface area affected. Biopsies were taken from tofacitinib-treated patients at baseline and at 4 and 24 weeks of treatment, and a later scalp biopsy was taken in several of the tofacitinib-treated patients. On the human side, TCRbeta sequencing was run on scalp tissue and on sorted CD4+ and CD8+ peripheral blood T cells from healthy controls and from alopecia areata patients with either patchy or totalis/universalis disease. Scalp clonality was compared across normal scalp (n=4), patchy alopecia areata scalp (n=8), and alopecia totalis/universalis scalp (n=8). RNA was obtained with the PAXgene miRNA kit for fixed scalp, the miRNeasy kit for PBMCs, and the RNeasy kit for mouse skin. The study used high-throughput TCRbeta sequencing to examine T cell clonal expansion in alopecia areata, in both the C3H/HeJ mouse model and human patients. Patients stayed on tofacitinib for 6 to 18 months and then had 6 months of follow-up off drug so that delayed response and recurrence could be assessed. Amplification of TCRbeta CDR3 regions was done by immunoSEQ multiplex PCR using 35 Vbeta forward primers and 13 Jbeta reverse primers.

Broader findings and caveats from the paper: Compared with normal scalp, lesional scalp had higher clonality and more expanded CD8+ clones, particularly in alopecia totalis/universalis, a pattern that suggests antigenic drive. Tofacitinib significantly lowered scalp clonality and the number of expanded CD8+ clones among the top 100 scalp clones. During tofacitinib treatment, many expanded lesional clones remained in scalp and blood, and this persistence may partly explain relapse after treatment is stopped. Compared with mice, TCR sequences shared between patients were less clear, possibly partly because of HLA diversity across the patient population. Because the treated cohort was small and had just a single nonresponder, larger studies are needed to establish links between baseline CD8+ expansion and response. Unlike mouse skin, where gammadelta T cells dominate, normal human skin contains resident alphabeta T cells that get sequenced too, which complicates analysis of the scalp TCR repertoire.

The meaning of the sample's time point label: about four weeks on oral tofacitinib. This sample's treatment or condition label indicates: oral pan-JAK inhibitor, 5-10 mg twice daily. From alopecia areata patients, peripheral blood was collected along with lesional scalp punch biopsies. PBMCs were isolated by density centrifugation and stained for CD3, CD4 and CD8, after which CD4+ and CD8+ T cells were sorted on a FACSAria. The CDR3 contains 14 residues, cysteine and phenylalanine counted. The DNA shown is the 42-base CDR3, in frame from base 1. Relative to germline, V is 1 base shorter and J is 3 bases shorter, with 7 bases between their ends. CDR1 and CDR2 are drawn from the germline V gene: SGHVS, FNYEAQ. The method was the immunoSEQ multiplex PCR assay. RNA was extracted from all samples and reverse transcribed into cDNA, which served as template for TCR sequencing. First-strand cDNA was synthesized with SuperScript III using a 2:1 mix of oligo-dT and random hexamers. A synthetic immune receptor repertoire was used to gauge amplification bias, and whatever bias remained was removed computationally. The original pipeline was this. Raw reads were preprocessed to remove errors, and CDR3 was defined according to IMGT conventions as the region from the conserved cysteine to phenylalanine. Clonality was computed by normalizing Shannon entropy by log2 of the number of productive unique TCRs and subtracting the result from 1. CD4 or CD8 identity of scalp clones was inferred by cross-referencing scalp TCRbeta sequences with sorted blood CD4 and CD8 repertoires. Not all clones reach the TCRdb copy of this immuneACCESS table, which keeps in-frame sequences only. Checked studies attribute under half of the gap to unresolved V genes and leave the rest unexplained. V and J calls and clone size follow that table, whereas D and trimming were derived from the DNA. For this sample the table gives some 110,000 clones, of which roughly 50% were detected only once. More than 25% of the sample goes to the ten largest clones.

In regard to this clone: Its antigen is currently not known. Qualities for individual bases were not recorded, and no much larger clone is one base off.

Sequences were derived from CD8+ T cells sorted from blood, sampled at week 4, from a patient treated with tofacitinib. The chain employs TRBV7-6 and TRBJ2-1, with no confident D gene call. This clonotype was sampled from a human donor with alopecia areata. The CDR3 sequence is CASSLDSDYNEQFF. The DNA sequence is TGTGCCAGCAGCTTAGATTCCGACTACAATGAGCAGTTCTTC.